Reported below is one T cell receptor (beta chain). The data were produced by immunoSEQ multiplex PCR, yet TCRdb's version contains in-frame clones alone and is incomplete. The sample includes 150,000 to 200,000 clones, roughly 80% of them seen just once. Per the germline V gene, CDR1 is SGDLS and CDR2 is YYNGEE. With V trimmed by 5 bases and J by 5 bases, 13 bases remained unmatched. The CDR3 spans 16 residues. The entry originates in a study of blood T cell repertoires in COVID-19. Across the study: The cDNA or gDNA used as material had been derived from T cells, B-cell-depleted T cells, or PBMCs.

Sequenced input: peripheral blood. The sequence was obtained from a man between 60 and 70 years old with active or convalescent COVID-19. The rearrangement uses TRBV9 and TRBJ2-5; 9 nucleotides match TRBD2. The CDR3 nucleotides are TGTGCCAGCAGACCAGGACTAGCGAGTCAGCGGGAGACCCAGTACTTC. Translating it yields CASRPGLASQRETQYF.